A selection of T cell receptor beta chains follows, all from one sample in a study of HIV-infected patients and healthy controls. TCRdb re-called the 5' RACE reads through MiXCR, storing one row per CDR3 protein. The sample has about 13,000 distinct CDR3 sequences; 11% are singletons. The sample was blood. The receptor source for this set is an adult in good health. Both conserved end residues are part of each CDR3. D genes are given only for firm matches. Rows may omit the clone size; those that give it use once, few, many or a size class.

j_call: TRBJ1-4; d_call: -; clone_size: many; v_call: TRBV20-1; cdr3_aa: CSAWEGSGGEKLFF; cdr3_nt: TGCAGTGCTTGGGAGGGAAGCGGGGGTGAAAAACTGTTTTTT
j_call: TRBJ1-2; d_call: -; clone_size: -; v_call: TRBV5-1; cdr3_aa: CASSPLDRAYGYTF; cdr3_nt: TGCGCCAGCAGTCCTCTTGACAGAGCCTATGGCTACACCTTC
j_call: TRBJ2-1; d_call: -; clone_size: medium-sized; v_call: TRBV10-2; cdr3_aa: CASSETTGSAEQFF; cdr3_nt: TGCGCCAGCAGTGAGACCACAGGATCCGCTGAGCAGTTCTTC
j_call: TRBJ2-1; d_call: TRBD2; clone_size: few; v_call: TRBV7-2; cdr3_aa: CASSLGPTSQIEQFF; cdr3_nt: TGTGCCAGCAGCTTAGGTCCGACTAGCCAGATTGAGCAGTTCTTC
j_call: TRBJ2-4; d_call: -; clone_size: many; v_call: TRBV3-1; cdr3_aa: CASSQAGPLQNIQYF; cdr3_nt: TGTGCCAGCAGCCAGGCGGGCCCCCTTCAAAACATTCAGTACTTC
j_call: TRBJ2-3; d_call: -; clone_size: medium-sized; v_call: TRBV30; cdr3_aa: CAWREGGTDTQYF; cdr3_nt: TGTGCCTGGAGGGAGGGCGGAACAGATACGCAGTATTTT
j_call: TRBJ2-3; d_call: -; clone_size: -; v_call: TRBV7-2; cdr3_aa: CASSLGSHADTQYF; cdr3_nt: TGTGCCAGCAGCTTAGGGTCCCACGCAGATACGCAGTATTTT
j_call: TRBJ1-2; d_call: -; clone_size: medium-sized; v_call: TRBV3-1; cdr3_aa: CASSQVGRGGYTF; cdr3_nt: TGTGCCAGCAGCCAAGTGGGCCGTGGAGGCTACACCTTC
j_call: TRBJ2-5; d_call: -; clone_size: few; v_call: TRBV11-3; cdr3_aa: CASSKGYETQYF; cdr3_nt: TGTGCCAGCAGCAAGGGTTATGAGACCCAGTACTTC
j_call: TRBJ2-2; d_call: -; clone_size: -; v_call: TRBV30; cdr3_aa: CAWEAGGYTGELFF; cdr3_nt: TGTGCCTGGGAGGCCGGTGGGTACACCGGGGAGCTGTTTTTT
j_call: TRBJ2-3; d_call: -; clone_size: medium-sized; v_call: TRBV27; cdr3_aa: CASRPIGTISPDTQYF; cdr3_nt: TGTGCCAGCAGGCCAATTGGGACCATCAGCCCAGATACGCAGTATTTT
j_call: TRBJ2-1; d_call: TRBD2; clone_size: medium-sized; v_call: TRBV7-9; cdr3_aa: CASSLIVEGTTRTSGYNEQFF; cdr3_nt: TGTGCCAGCAGCCTGATAGTCGAGGGCACCACCCGGACTAGCGGGTACAATGAGCAGTTCTTC
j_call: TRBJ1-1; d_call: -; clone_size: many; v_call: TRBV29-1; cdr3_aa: CSVSGVLNTEAFF; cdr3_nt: TGCAGCGTGTCCGGGGTACTGAACACTGAAGCTTTCTTT
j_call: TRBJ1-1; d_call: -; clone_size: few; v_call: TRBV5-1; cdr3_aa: CASSALGRMNTEAFF; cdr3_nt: TGCGCCAGCAGCGCCCTAGGAAGAATGAACACTGAAGCTTTCTTT
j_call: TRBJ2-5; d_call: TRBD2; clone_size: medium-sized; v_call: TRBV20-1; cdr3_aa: CSAKTLEATSGREGLQETQYF; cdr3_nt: TGCAGTGCTAAAACCCTAGAGGCCACTAGCGGGAGGGAGGGACTGCAAGAGACCCAGTACTTC
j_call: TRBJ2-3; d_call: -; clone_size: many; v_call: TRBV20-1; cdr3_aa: CSAPAGFLDTQYF; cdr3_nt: TGCAGTGCGCCAGCGGGTTTCCTAGATACGCAGTATTTT
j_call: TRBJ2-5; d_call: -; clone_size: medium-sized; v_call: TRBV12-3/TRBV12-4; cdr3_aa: CASSYFLAGRGEEETQYF; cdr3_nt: TGTGCCAGCAGTTACTTCTTGGCGGGTAGGGGGGAGGAAGAGACCCAGTACTTC
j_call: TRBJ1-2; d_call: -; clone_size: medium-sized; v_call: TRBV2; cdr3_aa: CASSEGPGYGYTF; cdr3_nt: TGTGCCAGCAGTGAAGGGCCAGGCTATGGCTACACCTTC
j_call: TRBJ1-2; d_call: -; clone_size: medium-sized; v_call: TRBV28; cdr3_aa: CASRANYGYTF; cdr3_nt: TGTGCCAGCAGGGCGAACTATGGCTACACCTTC
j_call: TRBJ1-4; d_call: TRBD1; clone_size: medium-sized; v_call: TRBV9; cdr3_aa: CASSVGPRGHFEKLFF; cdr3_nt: TGTGCCAGCAGCGTAGGACCCAGGGGGCACTTCGAAAAACTGTTTTTT
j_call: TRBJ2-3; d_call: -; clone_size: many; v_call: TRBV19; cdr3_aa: CASSRGGRWDSSSFTDTQYF; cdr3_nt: TGTGCCAGTAGCCGAGGGGGACGATGGGACTCCTCTTCATTCACAGATACGCAGTATTTT
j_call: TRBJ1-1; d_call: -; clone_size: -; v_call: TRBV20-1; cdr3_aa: CSASWGLNTEAFF; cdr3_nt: TGCAGTGCTAGTTGGGGGTTGAACACTGAAGCTTTCTTT
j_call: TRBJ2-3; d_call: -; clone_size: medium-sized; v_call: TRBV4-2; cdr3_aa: CASSQDPTADTQYF; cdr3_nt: TGTGCCAGCAGCCAGGACCCAACGGCTGATACGCAGTATTTT
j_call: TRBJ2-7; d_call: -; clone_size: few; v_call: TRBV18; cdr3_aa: CASSPPMGYEQYF; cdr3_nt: TGTGCCAGCTCACCCCCGATGGGTTACGAGCAGTACTTC
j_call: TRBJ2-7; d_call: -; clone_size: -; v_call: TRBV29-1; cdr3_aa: CSVEVKGRGEQYF; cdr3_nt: TGCAGCGTTGAAGTTAAGGGGCGCGGCGAGCAGTACTTC
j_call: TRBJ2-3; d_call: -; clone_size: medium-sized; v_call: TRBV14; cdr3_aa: CASSWVADTQYF; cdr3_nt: TGTGCCAGCAGCTGGGTAGCAGATACGCAGTATTTT
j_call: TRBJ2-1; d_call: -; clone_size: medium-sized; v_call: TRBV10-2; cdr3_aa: CASRTGNNEQFF; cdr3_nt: TGCGCCAGCAGGACAGGAAACAATGAGCAGTTCTTC
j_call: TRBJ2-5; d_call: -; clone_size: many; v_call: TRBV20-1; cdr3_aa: CSPRGGTGLETQYF; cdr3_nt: TGCAGTCCCCGGGGGGGGACAGGTTTGGAGACCCAGTACTTC
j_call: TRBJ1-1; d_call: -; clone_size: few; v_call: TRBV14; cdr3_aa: CASSDPRGSAFF; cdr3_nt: TGTGCCAGCAGCGACCCGCGGGGGAGCGCTTTCTTT
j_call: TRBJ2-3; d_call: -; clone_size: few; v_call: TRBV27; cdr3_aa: CASSLWNTDTQYF; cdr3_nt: TGTGCCAGCAGTTTATGGAACACAGATACGCAGTATTTT
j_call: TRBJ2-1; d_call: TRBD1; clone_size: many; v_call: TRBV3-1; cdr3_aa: CASSPRQGYEQFF; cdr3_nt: TGTGCCAGCAGCCCGCGACAGGGTTATGAGCAGTTCTTC
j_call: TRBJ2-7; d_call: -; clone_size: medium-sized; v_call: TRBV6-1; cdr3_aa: CASSPTGRNYEQYF; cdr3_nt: TGTGCCAGCAGCCCCACCGGACGGAACTACGAGCAGTACTTC
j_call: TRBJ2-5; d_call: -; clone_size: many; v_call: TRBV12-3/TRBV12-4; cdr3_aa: CASSSQETQYF; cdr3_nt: TGTGCCAGCAGCTCCCAAGAGACCCAGTACTTC
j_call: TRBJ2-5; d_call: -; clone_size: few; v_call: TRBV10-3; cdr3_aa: CAISESGTQYF; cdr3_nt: TGTGCCATCAGTGAGTCGGGGACCCAGTACTTC
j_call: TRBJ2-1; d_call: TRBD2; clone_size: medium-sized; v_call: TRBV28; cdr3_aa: CASSGYSGLYNEQFF; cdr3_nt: TGTGCCAGCAGTGGTTATAGCGGGCTTTACAATGAGCAGTTCTTC
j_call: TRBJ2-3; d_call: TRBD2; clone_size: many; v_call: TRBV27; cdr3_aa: CASSTLAGGAVTDTQYF; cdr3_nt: TGTGCCAGCAGTACACTAGCGGGAGGGGCCGTTACAGATACGCAGTATTTT
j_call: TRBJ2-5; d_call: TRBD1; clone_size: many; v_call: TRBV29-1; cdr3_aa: CSVESLGQGFRETQYF; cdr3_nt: TGCAGCGTTGAAAGCCTTGGACAGGGATTTAGAGAGACCCAGTACTTC
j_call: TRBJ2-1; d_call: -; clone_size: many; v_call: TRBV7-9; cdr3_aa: CASSSQRRTVGPDEQFF; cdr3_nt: TGTGCCAGCAGCTCCCAACGTAGGACAGTTGGCCCGGATGAGCAGTTCTTC
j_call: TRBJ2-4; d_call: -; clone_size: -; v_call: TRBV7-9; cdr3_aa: CASSLGRGNIQYF; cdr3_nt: TGTGCCAGCAGCTTAGGGAGGGGTAACATTCAGTACTTC
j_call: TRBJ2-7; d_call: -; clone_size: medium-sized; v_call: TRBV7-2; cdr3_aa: CASSPPWSF; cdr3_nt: TGTGCCAGCAGCCCACCTTGGTCCTTC
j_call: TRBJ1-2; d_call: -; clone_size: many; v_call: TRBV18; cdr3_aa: CASSPLLEGNYGYTF; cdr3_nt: TGTGCCAGCTCACCACTATTAGAAGGAAACTATGGCTACACCTTC
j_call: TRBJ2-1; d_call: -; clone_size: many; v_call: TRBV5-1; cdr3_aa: CASRSSALSYNEQFF; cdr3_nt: TGCGCCAGCAGATCCTCCGCGTTATCCTACAATGAGCAGTTCTTC
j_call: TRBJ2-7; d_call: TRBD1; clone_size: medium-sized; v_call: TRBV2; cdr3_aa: CASSGTGMFLEQYF; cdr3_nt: TGTGCCAGCAGTGGGACAGGGATGTTCCTCGAGCAGTACTTC
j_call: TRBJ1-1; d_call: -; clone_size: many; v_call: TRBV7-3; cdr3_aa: CASSSSAKTEAFF; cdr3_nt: TGTGCCAGCAGCTCGAGCGCGAAGACTGAAGCTTTCTTT
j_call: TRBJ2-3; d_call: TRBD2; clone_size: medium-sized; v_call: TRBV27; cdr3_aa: CASSRGSPSTDTQYF; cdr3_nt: TGTGCCAGCAGTCGCGGGAGCCCCAGCACAGATACGCAGTATTTT
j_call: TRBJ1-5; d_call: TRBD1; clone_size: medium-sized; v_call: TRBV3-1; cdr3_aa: CASSPGQTRNQPQHF; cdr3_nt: TGTGCCAGCAGCCCGGGACAGACTCGCAATCAGCCCCAGCATTTT
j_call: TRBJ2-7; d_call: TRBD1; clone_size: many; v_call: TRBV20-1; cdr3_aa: CSAPPGTGRNEQYF; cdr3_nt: TGCAGTGCTCCACCCGGGACAGGAAGGAACGAGCAGTACTTC
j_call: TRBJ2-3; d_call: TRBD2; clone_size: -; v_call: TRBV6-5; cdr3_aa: CASAAGSTDTQNF; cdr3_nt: TGTGCCAGCGCAGCGGGGTCCACAGATACGCAGAATTTT
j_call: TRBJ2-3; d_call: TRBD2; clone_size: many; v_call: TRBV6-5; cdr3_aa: CASSPTGTRGADTQYF; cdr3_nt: TGTGCCAGCAGTCCCACCGGGACTAGAGGCGCAGATACGCAGTATTTT
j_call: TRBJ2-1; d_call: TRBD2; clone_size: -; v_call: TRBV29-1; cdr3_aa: CSVVSGSSYNEQFF; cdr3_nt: TGCAGCGTTGTGAGCGGGAGCTCCTACAATGAGCAGTTCTTC
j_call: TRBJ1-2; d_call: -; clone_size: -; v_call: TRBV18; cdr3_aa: CASSPAGSGYTF; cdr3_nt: TGTGCCAGCTCACCAGCGGGGTCCGGCTACACCTTC
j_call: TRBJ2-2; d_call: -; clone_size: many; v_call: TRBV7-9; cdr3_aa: CASSQQDLTIPYGTGELFF; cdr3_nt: TGTGCCAGCAGCCAACAAGACTTAACAATCCCGTACGGCACCGGGGAGCTGTTTTTT
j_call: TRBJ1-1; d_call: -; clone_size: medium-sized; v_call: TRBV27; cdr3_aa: CASSFRQPKGWNTEAFF; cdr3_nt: TGTGCCAGCAGTTTTCGACAGCCAAAGGGATGGAACACTGAAGCTTTCTTT
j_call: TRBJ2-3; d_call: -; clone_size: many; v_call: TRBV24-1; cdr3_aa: CATSDLPEATDTQYF; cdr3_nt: TGTGCCACCAGTGATTTGCCTGAGGCCACAGATACGCAGTATTTT